This TCR beta chain was profiled in a study of blood T cells in healthy people across ages (dated by TCRdb to between 2015 and 2017). Concerning the study at large: In model experiments, roughly one uniquely barcoded TCR beta cDNA molecule per two T cells was captured by template switching. Using deep sequencing normalized with unique cDNA molecular identifiers, the study measured how TCR beta repertoire diversity changes with age. The donors were split into four age groups: young (average about 15 years), middle-aged (39), aged (approximately 60) and long-lived (about 74). To avoid experimental bias, donors of different ages were spread randomly across the sequencing lanes. Using the same blood draw, the study looked at two additional independent replicas of 1 million unique cDNA reads for two donors, one aged 18 to 30 and the other aged 80 or older. Points the paper makes about the study in general: The CMV infection status of donors was not known, potentially confounding age-related changes in expanded clonotypes. A strong correlation was found between observed TCR beta diversity and the percentage of naive T cells measured by flow cytometry. Conclusive comparison of naive and antigen-experienced compartments was prevented by the profiling of bulk unsorted PBMCs. Observed TCR beta diversity per million T cells fell roughly linearly with age, and a significant reduction was already apparent by age roughly 40. Total diversity estimates from one million sequenced T cells were considered lower bounds and underestimates. Compared with the aged group, the long-lived group had more naive CD4+ T cells, fewer expanded clones and increased TCR diversity, suggesting age selection.

Based on the germline V gene, the CDR1 and CDR2 sequences are SGHRS and YFSETQ. Inclusive of the bounding cysteine and phenylalanine, the CDR3 is 16 residues long. Only the CDR3 part of the read is kept: 48 bases, read in frame from the first base. V loses 0 bases, J loses 2 bases, and the germline ends lie 14 bases apart. The roughly 39 donors, aged 6 to 90 years, were systemically healthy Caucasian individuals from Russia. Around 9.7 milliliters of peripheral blood were collected from each donor into EDTA-treated Vacutainer tubes. Ficoll-Paque density-gradient centrifugation was used to isolate PBMCs, with at least 6.5 million per sample. Trizol reagent was used to extract total RNA from PBMCs, with at least 6 micrograms per sample. For every donor, an aliquot of PBMCs went through flow cytometry to measure the percentages of naive CD45RAhigh/CD27high T cells. Remarks on this clonotype: Its antigen is still unknown. No much larger clone is present one base from it, and per-base qualities are unavailable.

Libraries were built with 5' RACE. Sequenced using an Illumina HiSeq 2500. The second PCR ran for about 7 to 11 cycles and used a J-beta primer mix along with a sample-barcoded 5' primer. A template-switch 5' adaptor carrying 12 random nucleotides introduced a unique molecular identifier onto each TCR beta cDNA molecule. At least 3 million CDR3-containing paired-end reads were obtained from each sample. First-strand cDNA synthesis was performed from all RNA using the Mint cDNA synthesis kit, with priming by a TRBC-specific oligonucleotide. After uracil-DNA glycosylase treatment, a first 18-cycle PCR used universal primers M1SS and BC2_uni_R on all cDNA. For the original study's pipeline: For normalization, 1 million high-quality reads were randomly selected from each sample, with every read carrying a distinct molecular identifier. Instead of being binned into consensus sequences, reads that shared molecular identifiers were thrown out. MiTCR, with a Q25 quality threshold and the strictest error-elimination algorithm, was used for CDR3 identification, clonotype clustering and error correction. A nonparametric unseen species model with Euler transformation was used to estimate lower-bound total TCR beta diversity. TCRdb itself trimmed the public reads at Q25 with fastp, ran MiXCR and retained productive beta chains. Entries are consolidated by CDR3 protein sequence, retaining the most common genes and DNA. TCRdb, not the authors, supplied the V and J calls. The sample data list roughly 2 million distinct CDR3 sequences, and about 50% of these were observed just once. The ten largest account for over 2% of the sample.

The chain joins TRBV5-1 to TRBJ2-5; the D segment cannot be called with confidence. Sequenced input: blood. This TCR came from a middle-aged woman in good health. The bases are TGCGCCAGCAGCTTGGGACTTTTGGTAGGTCAAGAGACCCAGTACTTC. It translates as CASSLGLLVGQETQYF.